These 15 T cell receptor beta chains were all obtained from the same sample, sequenced in a study of blood T cell repertoires in COVID-19. Here immunoSEQ multiplex PCR was the method, and the copy in TCRdb shows in-frame clones only, minus some. The sample includes more than 85,000 clones, roughly nine tenths seen only once; the top ten take 0.97%. Input material: peripheral blood. The receptors here all came from a man aged 55 to 70 with acute or convalescent COVID-19.

This clone was seen only a few times. The chain employs TRBV21-1 and TRBJ2-7; TRBD1 is the table's D call and was not checked against the DNA. TRBV21-1 is a recognized pseudogene. The CDR3 is 15 amino acids. CDR3 bases: TGTGCCAGCAGCAATTGGGACAGACGGGGCAGGGAGCAGTACGTC. It encodes CASSNWDRRGREQYV.

The J gene is TRBJ2-3, the V gene TRBV15, with a tentative D call TRBD2 (5 bases). V lost 0 bases, J lost 2 bases, and 12 bases lay in between. Germline V gene lookup returns CDR1 LNHNV and CDR2 YYDKDF (reference sequence). The CDR3 runs 16 residues. In DNA, the CDR3 is TGTGCCACCAGCAGAGAGCTTACGGGGATCACAGATACGCAGTATTTT. Protein: CATSRELTGITDTQYF.

V is TRBV28 and J is TRBJ1-5, with unresolved D. The CDR3 has 14 residues. CDR1 and CDR2 (germline): MDHEN, SYDVKM. The germline V and J ends were trimmed by 7 bases and 6 bases, with 16 bases remaining between them. In DNA form, the CDR3 reads TGTGCCAGCAAAACAAGGCAGTACAGTCAGCCCCAGCATTTT. Protein: CASKTRQYSQPQHF.

In DNA form, the CDR3 reads TGTGCCAGCAGCCGGACAGGTCCCAACTATGGCTACACCTTC. This sequence encodes CASSRTGPNYGYTF. The chain combines TRBV6-5 with TRBJ1-2, with 7 bases that match TRBD1. CDR1 and CDR2 (germline): MNHEY, SVGAGI. J was trimmed by 2 bases and V by 6 bases; bases with no gene match: 6. The CDR3 is 14 amino acids.

V gene TRBV5-4 combines with J gene TRBJ1-2; D unresolved. CDR3 size: 13 residues. Between the trimmed V and J ends, which lost 0 bases and 4 bases, there was a span of 7 bases. CDR1 is SGHNT, CDR2 YYREEE, per germline (reference sequence). The CDR3 reads CASSLDSSYGYTF. CDR3 sequence (DNA): TGTGCCAGCAGCTTGGACAGCTCCTATGGCTACACCTTC.

This CDR3 is CASSLATEYSNQPQHF. CDR3 nucleotides: TGTGCCAGCAGCTTAGCCACAGAGTACAGCAATCAGCCCCAGCATTTT. This sequence joins TRBV7-2 and TRBJ1-5; D is uncertain. Trimming left V 0 bases short and J 1 base short, with 10 bases between. The CDR3 is 16 residues long. Germline V lookup: CDR1 SGHTA, CDR2 FQGNSA.

This chain connects TRBV2 to TRBJ1-2; D might be TRBD1 (6 bases). The CDR3 runs to 14 residues. V was trimmed by 5 bases and J by 7 bases, leaving 17 bases between them. In germline, CDR1 is SNHLY, CDR2 FYNNEI. CDR3 in DNA: TGTGCCAGCAGTTTAAACAGGGATGTCAGTGGCTACACCTTC. This encodes CASSLNRDVSGYTF.

The chain is built from TRBV6-5 and TRBJ1-2; D unclear. Trimming removed 8 bases at V and 4 bases at J, with 17 bases between. Germline CDR1 and CDR2: MNHEY and SVGAGI. The CDR3 sequence is 14 residues long. CDR3 bases: TGTGCCAGCGTTGCCCCGGGTACGGGCTATGGCTACACCTTC. It translates to CASVAPGTGYGYTF.

J is TRBJ2-3 and V is TRBV5-4, with D maybe TRBD2 (6 bases). This CDR3 is built from 15 residues. CDR1 is SGHNT, CDR2 YYREEE, per germline (reference sequence). Trimming stripped 1 base from V and 4 bases from J, with 13 bases between. CDR3 in DNA: TGTGCCAGCAGCTTGTTTTTCGGGAGCGCAGATACGCAGTATTTT. This sequence encodes CASSLFFGSADTQYF.

The chain couples TRBV7-3 to TRBJ2-2, with 7 bases aligning to TRBD2. CDR1 and CDR2 from the germline V gene are SGHTA and FQGTGA. The length of the CDR3 is 15 residues. J gave up 7 bases and V 2 bases, and 7 bases lay outside the gene matches. The CDR3 DNA sequence: TGTGCCAGCAGCTTACGCGGGAGAGGTAACGGGGAGCTGTTTTTT. This translates into CASSLRGRGNGELFF.

The chain is built from TRBV16 and TRBJ1-2, with a tentative D call TRBD1 (6 bases). The CDR3 covers 13 residues. Germline lookup yields CDR1 KGHSY and CDR2 FQNENV. Trimming shortened V by 4 bases and J by 0 bases, and 6 bases separated the two germline ends. The CDR3 spells CASSRDTNYGYTF. In DNA form, the CDR3 reads TGTGCCAGCAGCCGGGACACTAACTATGGCTACACCTTC.

The chain uses TRBV4-1 and TRBJ1-2; D perhaps matches TRBD1 (6 bases). The germline CDR1 and CDR2 sequences are MGHRA and YSYEKL. The CDR3 totals 14 residues. The germline V and J ends were trimmed by 1 base and 8 bases, with 14 bases remaining between them. The CDR3 DNA follows: TGCGCCAGCAGCCAAGTTCCACAGGGCAGGGGCTACACCTTC. Its protein is CASSQVPQGRGYTF.

This clone showed up just once. The chain is built from TRBV30 and TRBJ2-5, with 8 bases lining up with TRBD2. Germline V CDR1 and CDR2: GTSNPN, SVGIG (reference sequence). The length of the CDR3 is 13 residues. The ends lost 8 bases at V and 4 bases at J; junction bases unmatched: 9. The CDR3 DNA follows: TGTGCCACCCGGGAGGGCGGGAGAGAGACCCAGTACTTC. Translated: CATREGGRETQYF.

The gene calls are TRBV3-1 (or the pseudogene TRBV3-2) and TRBJ1-1; D gene ambiguous. The CDR3 consists of 15 residues. The V and J ends lost 2 bases and 0 bases respectively, with 10 bases between them. From germline, CDR1 is LGHDT and CDR2 YNNKEL (reference sequence). The CDR3: CASSQTLPMNTEAFF. The CDR3 region has the DNA TGTGCCAGCAGCCAAACCCTACCCATGAACACTGAAGCTTTCTTT.

This chain joins TRBV11-3 and TRBJ2-1; 11 bases agree with TRBD2. Germline V lookup: CDR1 SGHNT, CDR2 YENEEA. The CDR3 is 16 residues long. Unmatched junction bases numbered 6, after V lost 3 bases and J lost 5 bases. The CDR3, as DNA: TGTGCCAGCAGCTTCGGGACTAGCGGACCAAACAATGAGCAGTTCTTC. Translated: CASSFGTSGPNNEQFF.